These 10 T cell receptor beta chains were all obtained from the same sample, sequenced in a study of tumor and adjacent non-tumor tissue in lung cancer. Three rounds of nested PCR, following a modified ARM-PCR protocol, produced the TCRbeta library. TCRdb analysed the multiplex PCR reads with MiXCR anew, one entry per CDR3 protein. The data show more than 120,000 distinct CDR3 sequences, around two thirds seen once. No cell sorting was done before RNA was extracted from the tissue. Sequencing was performed on lung tumor tissue. These receptors were taken from a man aged 55 to 70 with small cell lung cancer.

This clonotype came up once. The chain recombines TRBV20-1 with TRBJ2-1; maybe TRBD2 (7 bases). Trimming shortened V by 0 bases and J by 8 bases, and 17 bases separated the two germline ends. The V gene's germline CDR1 is DFQATT and CDR2 SNEGSKA (reference sequence). The CDR3 spans 15 residues. CDR3 sequence reads: CSARDPGGMGDEQFF. CDR3 sequence (DNA): TGCAGTGCTAGAGATCCGGGGGGCATGGGTGATGAGCAGTTCTTC.

This clonotype was recorded a few times. J is TRBJ1-4 and V is TRBV6-6; no clear D. Germline V gives CDR1 MNHNY, CDR2 SVGAGI (reference sequence). Trimming left V 1 base short and J 0 bases short, with 6 bases between. The CDR3 has 15 residues. CDR3 in DNA: TGTGCCAGCAGTTACTACGGCACAACTAATGAAAAACTGTTTTTT. Amino acids: CASSYYGTTNEKLFF.

The chain links TRBV7-8 to TRBJ1-1; D unclear. The CDR3 consists of 15 residues. Germline lookup yields CDR1 SGHVS and CDR2 FQNEAQ. The V and J ends lost 3 bases and 5 bases respectively, with 16 bases between them. The DNA of the CDR3 is TGTGCCAGCAGCTTCAGCGGTGGGGTGAGGACTGAAGCTTTCTTT. It yields the protein CASSFSGGVRTEAFF.

Note on this clonotype: A much larger clone is a single base away; this may be a read error. This chain uses TRBV20-1 with TRBJ1-1; a weak D match, TRBD1 (5 bases). V lost 6 bases and J lost 4, with 15 bases in between. Per the germline V gene, CDR1 is DFQATT and CDR2 is SNEGSKA (reference sequence). The CDR3 loop spans 13 amino acids. This CDR3 reads CSALRGTATEAFF. CDR3 sequence (DNA): TGCAGTGCCTTACGGGGGACGGCCACTGAAGCTTTCTTT.

The chain couples TRBV29-1 to TRBJ2-1; D is possibly TRBD2 (5 bases). With 4 bases removed from V and 7 bases from J, the gap between germline ends came to 17 bases. The CDR3 spans 14 residues. In germline, CDR1 is SQVTM, CDR2 ANQGSEA. The CDR3 region is CSVAPLVGANEQFF. The CDR3, as DNA: TGCAGCGTTGCTCCCCTAGTGGGAGCAAATGAGCAGTTCTTC.

This chain joins TRBV11-2 and TRBJ1-1; TRBD1 might be the D (6 bases). The V and J ends lost 1 base and 11 bases respectively, with 20 bases between them. Germline loops: CDR1 SGHAT, CDR2 FQNNGV. There are 15 residues in the CDR3. For the CDR3, the DNA is TGTGCCAGCAGCTTAGTCGCGGGGGCAGGGGAACAGGCTTTCTTT. Translating it yields CASSLVAGAGEQAFF. Complete variable domain (other parts from reference TRBV11-2 and TRBJ1-1): EAGVAQSPRYKIIEKRQSVAFWCNPISGHATLYWYQQILGQGPKLLIQFQNNGVVDDSQLPKDRFSAERLKGVDSTLKIQPAKLEDSAVYLCASSLVAGAGEQAFFGQGTRLTVV.

This clonotype was detected many times. The V and J genes are TRBV6-1 and TRBJ1-2; TRBD1 matches 10 bases. J lost 3 bases, V lost 6 bases, and 4 bases had no gene match. In germline, CDR1 is MNHNS, CDR2 SASEGT. The CDR3 covers 14 residues. The CDR3 loop reads CASRSGTGDYGYTF. For the CDR3, the DNA is TGTGCCAGCAGGTCAGGGACAGGGGACTATGGCTACACCTTC.

On this clonotype itself: At one boundary the junction diverges from the germline segment, which might be a read error. The chain employs TRBV6-1 and TRBJ1-5; D unresolved. CDR3 size: 16 residues. Germline V gene data show CDR1 as MNHNS and CDR2 as SASEGT. The CDR3 protein is CASTEANMIWDQPQHF. The DNA of the CDR3 is TGTGCCAGCACTGAAGCCAACATGATATGGGATCAGCCCCAGCATTTT.

This clonotype has a handful of counts. The chain uses TRBV6-5 and TRBJ2-3; D remains ambiguous. V was cut by 8 bases and J by 4 bases, with 13 bases left in between. The CDR3 covers 13 residues. Germline CDR1 MNHEY, CDR2 SVGAGI. In DNA form, the CDR3 reads TGTGCCAGCTGTGCAAGGTTGGCAGATACGCAGTATTTT. It codes for CASCARLADTQYF.

CDR3 amino acids: CATSSVSARQPQHF. The CDR3, as DNA: TGTGCCACCAGCTCCGTCTCCGCGAGGCAGCCCCAGCATTTT. The chain uses TRBV6-6 and TRBJ1-5; D ambiguous. This CDR3 contains 14 residues. V lost 10 bases, J lost 7 bases, and 20 bases lay in between. The germline CDR1 and CDR2 sequences are MNHNY and SVGAGI (reference sequence).